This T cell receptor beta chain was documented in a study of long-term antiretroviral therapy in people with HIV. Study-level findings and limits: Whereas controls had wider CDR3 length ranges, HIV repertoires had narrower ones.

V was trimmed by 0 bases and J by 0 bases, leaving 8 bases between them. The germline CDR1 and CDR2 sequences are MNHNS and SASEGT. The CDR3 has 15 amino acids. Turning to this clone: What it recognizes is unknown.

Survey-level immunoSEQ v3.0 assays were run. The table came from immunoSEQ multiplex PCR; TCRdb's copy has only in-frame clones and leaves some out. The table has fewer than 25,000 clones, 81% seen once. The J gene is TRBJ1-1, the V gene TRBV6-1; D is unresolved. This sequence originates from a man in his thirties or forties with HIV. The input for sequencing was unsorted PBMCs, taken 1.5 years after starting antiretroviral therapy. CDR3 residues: CASSEALTVNTEAFF. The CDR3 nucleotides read TGTGCCAGCAGTGAAGCGCTAACGGTGAACACTGAAGCTTTCTTT.